What follows are 17 T cell receptor beta chains derived from one specimen sequenced in a study of long-term antiretroviral therapy in people with HIV. Version v3.0 of the immunoSEQ assay ran at survey level. Here immunoSEQ multiplex PCR was the method, and the copy in TCRdb shows in-frame clones only, minus some. The sample holds 7,000 or so clones; 73% are singletons and the top ten take approximately 31%. The specimen comprised unsorted PBMCs, sampled 0.2 years after starting antiretroviral therapy. The receptors were gathered from a man between 40 and 49 years old with HIV.

The chain combines TRBV5-4 with TRBJ2-7; D gene unclear. Germline loops: CDR1 SGHNT, CDR2 YYREEE (reference sequence). This CDR3 contains 13 residues. The ends were cut back, 1 base at V and 5 bases at J, with 10 bases in the middle. CDR3 DNA sequence: TGTGCCAGCAGCTTGATGGGGAACGACGAGCAGTACTTC. Protein sequence: CASSLMGNDEQYF. The complete variable domain, with remaining parts taken from reference TRBV5-4 and TRBJ2-7, reads ETGVTQSPTHLIKTRGQQVTLRCSSQSGHNTVSWYQQALGQGPQFIFQYYREEENGRGNFPPRFSGLQFPNYSSELNVNALELDDSALYLCASSLMGNDEQYFGPGTRLTVT.

This chain connects TRBV10-2 to TRBJ1-5, with D uncertain. CDR1 and CDR2 (germline): WSHSY, SAAADI. V dropped 3 bases and J dropped 5 bases, with 20 bases sitting between them. CDR3 length: 17 residues. The CDR3 protein is CASSEPGLRAWDQPQHF. The CDR3 DNA sequence: TGCGCCAGCAGTGAACCGGGCCTGAGGGCCTGGGATCAGCCCCAGCATTTT.

CDR3 residues: CASSMGDGYEQYF. The CDR3 bases are TGTGCCAGTAGTATGGGGGACGGGTACGAGCAGTACTTC. This sequence joins TRBV19 and TRBJ2-7; possibly TRBD1 or TRBD2 for D (5 bases each). CDR3 size: 13 residues. V dropped 3 bases and J dropped 4 bases, with 10 bases sitting between them. Germline loops: CDR1 LNHDA, CDR2 SQIVND (reference sequence). Together with reference TRBV19 and TRBJ2-7, the CDR3 gives the full variable domain: DGGITQSPKYLFRKEGQNVTLSCEQNLNHDAMYWYRQDPGQGLRLIYYSQIVNDFQKGDIAEGYSVSREKKESFPLTVTSAQKNPTAFYLCASSMGDGYEQYFGPGTRLTVT.

CDR3 in amino acids: CSVLGQVNTEAFF. The CDR3 region has the DNA TGCAGCGTTTTGGGACAGGTGAACACTGAAGCTTTCTTT. This chain links TRBV29-1 with TRBJ1-1, with 8 bases aligning to TRBD1. Germline values: CDR1 SQVTM, CDR2 ANQGSEA. Trimming took 5 bases from V and 0 from J; bases not matched to a gene: 2. The CDR3 is 13 amino acids.

The V gene is TRBV5-4, the J gene TRBJ1-6, with 10 bases identical to TRBD1. Germline CDR1 and CDR2: SGHNT and YYREEE (reference sequence). This CDR3 is built from 15 residues. After removal of 0 bases from V and 9 bases from J, the junction contained 3 bases not matched to a gene. Written as DNA, the CDR3 is TGTGCCAGCAGCTTGGAACGGGACAGGGGTTCACCCCTCCACTTT. Translating gives CASSLERDRGSPLHF.

This clone was detected a few times. This chain links TRBV30 with TRBJ1-1; D call uncertain. Deletions cut 4 bases from V and 1 base from J, with 10 bases between. Germline CDR1 is GTSNPN and CDR2 is SVGIG (reference sequence). The CDR3 spans 13 residues. The CDR3, as DNA: TGTGCCTGGATGGGCGGGTGGAACACTGAAGCTTTCTTT. Residues: CAWMGGWNTEAFF. The full variable domain, with the rest looked up from reference TRBV30 and TRBJ1-1, is SQTIHQWPATLVQPVGSPLSLECTVEGTSNPNLYWYRQAAGRGLQLLFYSVGIGQISSEVPQNLSASRPQDRQFILSSKKLLLSDSGFYLCAWMGGWNTEAFFGQGTRLTVV.

This clone was observed a single time. This chain joins TRBV11-2 and TRBJ1-1; weak D call: TRBD1 (6 bases). The CDR3 consists of 15 residues. V lost 5 bases and J lost 0, with 13 bases in between. Germline assignment: CDR1 SGHAT and CDR2 FQNNGV. This chain's CDR3 is CASSAQTGLNTEAFF. CDR3 sequence (DNA): TGTGCCAGCAGCGCTCAGACAGGATTGAACACTGAAGCTTTCTTT. The variable domain in full, with the rest retrieved from reference TRBV11-2 and TRBJ1-1, is EAGVAQSPRYKIIEKRQSVAFWCNPISGHATLYWYQQILGQGPKLLIQFQNNGVVDDSQLPKDRFSAERLKGVDSTLKIQPAKLEDSAVYLCASSAQTGLNTEAFFGQGTRLTVV.

The chain has TRBV5-1 and TRBJ1-5; tentative D call: TRBD1 (6 bases). The V and J ends lost 4 bases and 2 bases respectively, with 13 bases between them. Germline V CDR1 and CDR2: SGHRS, YFSETQ. The CDR3 length is 15 residues. DNA of the CDR3: TGCGCCAGCAGCCCGGGGGCTATGGGCAATCAGCCCCAGCATTTT. Translated, it gives CASSPGAMGNQPQHF.

The J gene is TRBJ1-2, the V gene TRBV18; D gene uncertain. The CDR3 runs to 14 residues. Germline V gene data show CDR1 as KGHSH and CDR2 as LQKENI. Between the trimmed V and J ends, which lost 3 bases and 4 bases, there was a span of 12 bases. The CDR3 protein is CASSPDPGLYGYTF. CDR3 nucleotide sequence: TGTGCCAGCTCACCGGATCCAGGCCTCTATGGCTACACCTTC.

The rearrangement joins TRBV7-9 to TRBJ1-1, with a possible D match to TRBD1 (6 bases). The CDR3 runs 16 residues. CDR1 and CDR2 (germline): SEHNR, FQNEAQ (reference sequence). Trimming took off 5 bases at V and 3 bases at J, with 19 bases between the two ends. CDR3 in DNA: TGTGCCAGCAGCCCAGGAACAGGGATAGGGGACACTGAAGCTTTCTTT. Protein product: CASSPGTGIGDTEAFF. Full variable domain (remainder filled in from reference TRBV7-9 and TRBJ1-1): DTGVSQNPRHKITKRGQNVTFRCDPISEHNRLYWYRQTLGQGPEFLTYFQNEAQLEKSRLLSDRFSAERPKGSFSTLEIQRTEQGDSAMYLCASSPGTGIGDTEAFFGQGTRLTVV.

This clone was detected a few times. V gene TRBV5-4 combines with J gene TRBJ1-1; D remains ambiguous. Germline V lookup: CDR1 SGHNT, CDR2 YYREEE (reference sequence). The ends were cut back, 4 bases at V and 3 bases at J, with 13 bases in the middle. The CDR3 contains 14 residues. The CDR3 bases are TGTGCCAGCAGCCCCGCGGGGAGCTACACTGAAGCTTTCTTT. This translates into CASSPAGSYTEAFF.

This rearrangement joins TRBV25-1 to TRBJ2-1; D call uncertain. Trimming left V 1 base short and J 9 bases short, with 4 bases between. The CDR3 length is 11 residues. Germline V gene lookup returns CDR1 MGHDK and CDR2 SYGVNS. CDR3 residues: CASSEFIEQFF. The DNA of the CDR3 is TGTGCCAGCAGTGAATTTATTGAGCAGTTCTTC.

This rearrangement joins TRBV19 to TRBJ1-1, with D hard to call. V gave up 7 bases and J gave up 1 base, with 10 bases separating them. The V gene's germline CDR1 is LNHDA and CDR2 SQIVND (reference sequence). The CDR3 runs 13 residues. The CDR3 spells CASISGGNTEAFF. The CDR3 coding sequence is TGTGCCAGTATCTCCGGTGGGAACACTGAAGCTTTCTTT.

The chain combines TRBV27 with TRBJ1-1; possibly TRBD1 for D (6 bases). Trimming stripped 3 bases from V and 0 bases from J, with 14 bases between. This CDR3 contains 16 residues. The germline V gene encodes CDR1 MNHEY and CDR2 SMNVEV (reference sequence). CDR3 bases: TGTGCCAGCAGTTTGTTTACAGGGACTGTGAACACTGAAGCTTTCTTT. It is translated as CASSLFTGTVNTEAFF.

This rearrangement joins TRBV29-1 to TRBJ2-7; D is undetermined. The V end was cut by 4 bases, the J end by 0 bases, with 7 bases between. Germline CDR1 and CDR2: SQVTM and ANQGSEA. CDR3 length: 12 amino acids. DNA of the CDR3: TGCAGCGTTGTGCCCAGCTCCTACGAGCAGTACTTC. This encodes CSVVPSSYEQYF.

The chain is built from TRBV5-1 and TRBJ2-3; D tentatively fits TRBD1 or TRBD2 (5 bases each). Germline values: CDR1 SGHRS, CDR2 YFSETQ. The ends were cut back, 4 bases at V and 3 bases at J, with 15 bases in the middle. There are 15 residues in the CDR3. CDR3 sequence (DNA): TGCGCCAGCAGCCTACCGGGGACGGAGACAGATACGCAGTATTTT. It yields the protein CASSLPGTETDTQYF.

This sequence joins TRBV7-9 and TRBJ2-3, with 8 bases that match TRBD2. The CDR3 sequence is 16 residues long. After removal of 1 base from V and 2 bases from J, the junction contained 5 bases not matched to a gene. Per germline, CDR1 SEHNR and CDR2 FQNEAQ (reference sequence). As DNA, the CDR3 is TGTGCCAGCAGCTTAGGCCCGCGGGGGGACACAGATACGCAGTATTTT. This gives the protein CASSLGPRGDTDTQYF.